The clone carrying this T cell receptor (beta chain) was seen a few times. The data are from a study of PD-1 blockade in classical Hodgkin lymphoma. TCRdb keeps only in-frame clones here, not all; method: immunoSEQ multiplex PCR. The table records 55,000 to 75,000 clones, 71% of them present only once. Brentuximab vedotin exposure varied among the patients, all of whom had relapsed after autologous stem cell transplantation. CDR1 is SNHLY, CDR2 FYNNEI, per germline. The CDR3 is 13 amino acids. The specimen was peripheral blood mononuclear cells (PBMCs), collected before the second cycle of nivolumab. The TCR was taken from a human donor with classical Hodgkin lymphoma. The chain recombines TRBV2 with TRBJ1-3; unclear D gene. In DNA, the CDR3 is TGTGCTTCGAAGGCACAAGCAGGAAACACCATATATTTT. Translation: CASKAQAGNTIYF.